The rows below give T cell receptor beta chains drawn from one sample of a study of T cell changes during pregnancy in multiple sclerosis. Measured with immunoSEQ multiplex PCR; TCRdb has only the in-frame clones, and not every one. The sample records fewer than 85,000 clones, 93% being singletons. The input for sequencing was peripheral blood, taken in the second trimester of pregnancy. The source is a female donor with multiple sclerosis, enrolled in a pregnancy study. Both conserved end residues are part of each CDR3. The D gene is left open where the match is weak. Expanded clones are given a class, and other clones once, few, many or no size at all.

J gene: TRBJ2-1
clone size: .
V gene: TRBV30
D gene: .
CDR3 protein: CAWSDRWGEQFF
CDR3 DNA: TGTGCCTGGAGTGACAGGTGGGGTGAGCAGTTCTTC

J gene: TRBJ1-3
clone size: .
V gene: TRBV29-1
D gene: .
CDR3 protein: CSVVADSGNTIYF
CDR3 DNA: TGCAGCGTTGTAGCGGACTCTGGAAACACCATATATTTT

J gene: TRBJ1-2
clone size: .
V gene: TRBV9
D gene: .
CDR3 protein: CASSVVPQGGGYTF
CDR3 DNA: TGTGCCAGCAGCGTAGTCCCCCAGGGAGGGGGCTACACCTTC

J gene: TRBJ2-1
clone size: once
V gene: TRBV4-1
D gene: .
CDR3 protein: CASSQGQGPYNEQFF
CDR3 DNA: TGCGCCAGCAGCCAAGGCCAGGGTCCCTACAATGAGCAGTTCTTC

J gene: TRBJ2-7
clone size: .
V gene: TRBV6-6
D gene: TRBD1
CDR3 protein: CASSLGQGAYEQYF
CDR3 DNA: TGTGCCAGCAGCCTAGGACAGGGCGCCTACGAGCAGTACTTC

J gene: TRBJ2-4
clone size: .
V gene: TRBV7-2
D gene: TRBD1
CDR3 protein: CASSLAYRGARENIQYF
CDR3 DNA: TGTGCCAGCAGCTTAGCCTACAGGGGGGCAAGGGAAAACATTCAGTACTTC

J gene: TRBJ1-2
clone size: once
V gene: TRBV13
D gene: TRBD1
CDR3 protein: CASSRDRVDGYTF
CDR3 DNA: TGTGCCAGCAGCCGGGACAGGGTGGACGGCTACACCTTC

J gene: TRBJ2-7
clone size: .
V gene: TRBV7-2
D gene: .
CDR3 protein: CASSPSSYEQYF
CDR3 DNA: TGTGCCAGCAGCCCCAGCTCCTACGAGCAGTACTTC

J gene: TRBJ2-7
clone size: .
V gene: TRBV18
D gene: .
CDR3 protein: CASSLYLPGQEGLYEQYF
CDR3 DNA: TGTGCCAGCTCACTTTACCTTCCAGGACAGGAGGGGTTATACGAGCAGTACTTC

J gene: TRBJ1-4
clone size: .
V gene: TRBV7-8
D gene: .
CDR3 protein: CASSLVTGNKGDEKLFF
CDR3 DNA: TGTGCCAGCAGCTTAGTTACAGGGAACAAAGGGGATGAAAAACTGTTTTTT

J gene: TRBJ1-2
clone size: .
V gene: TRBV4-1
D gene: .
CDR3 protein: CASSQEGTGDGYTF
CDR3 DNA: TGCGCCAGCAGCCAAGAAGGGACTGGGGATGGCTACACCTTC

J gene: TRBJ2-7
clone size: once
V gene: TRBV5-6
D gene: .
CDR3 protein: CASSSRHVLYEQYF
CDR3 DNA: TGTGCCAGCAGCTCGCGCCACGTCCTCTACGAGCAGTACTTC

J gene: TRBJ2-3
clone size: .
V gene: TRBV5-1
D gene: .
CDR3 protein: CASSLGAGPGDTQYF
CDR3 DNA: TGCGCCAGCAGCTTGGGTGCGGGGCCAGGAGATACGCAGTATTTT

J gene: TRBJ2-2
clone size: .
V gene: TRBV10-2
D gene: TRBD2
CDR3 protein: CASTSGGLYTGELFF
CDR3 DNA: TGCGCCAGCACCTCGGGGGGGCTTTACACCGGGGAGCTGTTTTTT

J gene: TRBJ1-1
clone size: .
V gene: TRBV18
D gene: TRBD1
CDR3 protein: CASSLDRGSEAFF
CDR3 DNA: TGTGCCAGCTCACTGGACAGGGGCTCTGAAGCTTTCTTT

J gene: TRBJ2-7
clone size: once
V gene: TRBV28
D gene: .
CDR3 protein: CASSFAQTTYEQYF
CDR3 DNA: TGTGCCAGCAGTTTTGCCCAAACAACCTACGAGCAGTACTTC

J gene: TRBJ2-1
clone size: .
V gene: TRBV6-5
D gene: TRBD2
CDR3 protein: CTSGVGGDYNEQFF
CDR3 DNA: TGTACGAGCGGGGTAGGCGGGGACTACAATGAGCAGTTCTTC

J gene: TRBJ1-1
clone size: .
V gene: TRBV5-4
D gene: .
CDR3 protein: CASSLGAGDTEAFF
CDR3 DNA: TGTGCCAGCAGCTTGGGGGCAGGGGATACTGAAGCTTTCTTT

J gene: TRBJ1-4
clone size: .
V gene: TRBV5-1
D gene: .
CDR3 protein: CASSVGLNEKLFF
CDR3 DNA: TGCGCCAGCAGCGTTGGACTAAATGAAAAACTGTTTTTT

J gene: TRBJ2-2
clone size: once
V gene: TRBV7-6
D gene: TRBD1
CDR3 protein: CASSLTGGTTGELFF
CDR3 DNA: TGTGCCAGCAGCTTAACAGGGGGGACCACCGGGGAGCTGTTTTTT

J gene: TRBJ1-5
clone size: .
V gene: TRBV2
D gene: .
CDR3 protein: CASRVGGEGNQPQHF
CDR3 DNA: TGTGCCAGCAGGGTCGGAGGGGAGGGCAATCAGCCCCAGCATTTT

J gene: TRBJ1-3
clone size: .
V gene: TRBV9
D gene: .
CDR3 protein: CASSVDALGNTIYF
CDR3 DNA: TGTGCCAGCAGCGTAGACGCACTTGGAAACACCATATATTTT

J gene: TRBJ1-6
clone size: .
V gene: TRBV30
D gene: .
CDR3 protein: CAWSVDFSSYNSPLHF
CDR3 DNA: TGTGCCTGGAGTGTAGACTTCAGCTCCTATAATTCACCCCTCCACTTT

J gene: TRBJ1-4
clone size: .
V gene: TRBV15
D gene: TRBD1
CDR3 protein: CATSRDKIKWGDRANLKDEKLFF
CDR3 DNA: TGTGCCACCAGCAGGGACAAAATAAAGTGGGGGGACAGGGCCAACCTGAAGGACGAAAAACTGTTTTTT

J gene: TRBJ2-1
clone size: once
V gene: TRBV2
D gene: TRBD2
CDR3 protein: CASSGLEGEQFF
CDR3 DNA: TGTGCCAGCTCTGGACTAGAAGGTGAGCAGTTCTTC

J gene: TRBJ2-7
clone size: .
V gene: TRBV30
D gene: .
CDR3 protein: CAWSVLSEQYF
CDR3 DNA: TGTGCCTGGAGTGTACTCTCCGAGCAGTACTTC

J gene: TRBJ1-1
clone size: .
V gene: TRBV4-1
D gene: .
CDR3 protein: CASSQEFRDTEAFF
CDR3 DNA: TGCGCCAGCAGCCAAGAATTCAGGGACACTGAAGCTTTCTTT

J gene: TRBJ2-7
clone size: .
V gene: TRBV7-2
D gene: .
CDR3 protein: CASSKTVLTSYEQYF
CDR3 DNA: TGTGCCAGCAGCAAGACAGTTCTAACTTCCTACGAGCAGTACTTC

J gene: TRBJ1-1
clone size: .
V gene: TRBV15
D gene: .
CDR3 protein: CATSRDVFRRTEAFF
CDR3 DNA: TGTGCCACCAGCAGAGACGTGTTCCGGCGGACTGAAGCTTTCTTT

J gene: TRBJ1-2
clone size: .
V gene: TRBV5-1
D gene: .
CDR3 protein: CASSPLDTYKGYGYTF
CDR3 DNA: TGCGCCAGCAGCCCCCTGGACACGTATAAGGGATATGGCTACACCTTC

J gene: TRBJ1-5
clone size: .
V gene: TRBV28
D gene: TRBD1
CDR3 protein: CASSLQGGPQHF
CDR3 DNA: TGTGCCAGCAGCCTACAGGGGGGGCCCCAGCATTTT

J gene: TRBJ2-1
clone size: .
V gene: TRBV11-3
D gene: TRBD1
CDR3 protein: CASSRQGGEQFF
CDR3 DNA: TGTGCCAGCAGCCGACAGGGGGGTGAGCAGTTCTTC

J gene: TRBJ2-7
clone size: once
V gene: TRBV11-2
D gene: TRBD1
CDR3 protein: CASSEGTGYEQYF
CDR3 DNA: TGTGCCAGCAGCGAAGGGACAGGGTACGAGCAGTACTTC

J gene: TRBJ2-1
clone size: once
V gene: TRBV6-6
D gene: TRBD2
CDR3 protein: CASSPSSGGLGEQFF
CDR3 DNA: TGTGCCAGCAGCCCCTCTAGCGGGGGCCTAGGCGAGCAGTTCTTC

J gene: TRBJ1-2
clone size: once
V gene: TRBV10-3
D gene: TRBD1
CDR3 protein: CAISRQGYGYTF
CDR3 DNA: TGTGCCATCAGTCGACAGGGATATGGCTACACCTTC

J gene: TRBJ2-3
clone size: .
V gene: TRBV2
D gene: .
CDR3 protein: CASSEESVGLTDTQYF
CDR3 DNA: TGTGCCAGCAGTGAAGAATCGGTGGGCTTAACAGATACGCAGTATTTT

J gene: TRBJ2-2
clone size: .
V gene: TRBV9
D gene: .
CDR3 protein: CASSVGAGENTGELFF
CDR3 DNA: TGTGCCAGCAGCGTAGGGGCCGGGGAGAACACCGGGGAGCTGTTTTTT

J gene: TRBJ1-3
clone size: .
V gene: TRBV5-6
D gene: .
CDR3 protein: CASSLGQNSGNTIYF
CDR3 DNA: TGTGCCAGCAGCTTGGGCCAGAACTCTGGAAACACCATATATTTT

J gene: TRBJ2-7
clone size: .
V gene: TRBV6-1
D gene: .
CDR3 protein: CASSEAHRSFTGYNSYEQYF
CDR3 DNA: TGTGCCAGCAGTGAAGCCCACCGCTCCTTTACAGGGTACAACTCCTACGAGCAGTACTTC

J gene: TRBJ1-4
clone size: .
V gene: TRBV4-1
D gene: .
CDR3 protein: CASSQDLLSTNEKLFF
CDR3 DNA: TGCGCCAGCAGCCAAGATCTTCTTTCGACTAATGAAAAACTGTTTTTT